This section outlines one TCR beta chain sequence together with its context. This sample also contains other DNA sequences that code for the same CDR3. This entry comes from a study of blood T cell repertoires in COVID-19. Study information: Acute-phase and convalescent COVID-19 samples originated in the United States, Italy and Spain. PBMCs, B-cell-depleted T cells, or T cells were the source of the cDNA or gDNA that made up the material.

CDR1 is SNHLY, CDR2 FYNNEI, per germline. The ends lost 6 bases at V and 4 bases at J; junction bases unmatched: 5. The CDR3 is 14 residues long. The authors' processing: Amplification from reference gene primers served as the basis for estimated nucleated cell counts. Profiled with immunoSEQ multiplex PCR; TCRdb holds only in-frame clones, not every one. That table gives V, J and clone size, and the DNA gave D and trimming. This sample has about 140,000 clones, with about 90% found just once. V usage is TRBV2 and J usage is TRBJ2-5, with 10 bases fitting TRBD2. The clonotype originates from a man over 45 with active COVID-19. The material sequenced was peripheral blood. CDR3 bases: TGTGCCAGCAGCCGTAGACTAGCGGGAGAGACCCAGTACTTC. It specifies CASSRRLAGETQYF.